These 13 T cell receptor beta chains originate from one sample sequenced in a study of blood T cells in healthy people across ages. Primed by a sample-barcoded 5' primer and a J-beta primer mix, a second PCR proceeded for about 6 to 11 cycles. TCRdb fed the 5' RACE reads into MiXCR, producing one record per CDR3 protein. The sample yields about 400,000 distinct CDR3 sequences, 52% seen once. The material sequenced was blood. The receptor source for this set is a man aged 55 to 70 in good health.

This clonotype appeared once. This sequence joins TRBV20-1 and TRBJ2-4; D is unclear. The J call could be wrong; TRBJ2-7 is a better fit for the DNA end. Germline V gene lookup returns CDR1 DFQATT and CDR2 SNEGSKA (reference sequence). The CDR3 sequence is 13 residues long. The CDR3 spells CSAAVGGTYEQYF. The CDR3 DNA reads TGCAGTGCTGCAGTGGGCGGTACCTACGAGCAGTACTTC.

The table lists this clonotype with many counts. The chain employs TRBV3-1 and TRBJ2-3; 8 nucleotides agree with TRBD1. CDR3 length equals 15 residues. Germline V gives CDR1 LGHDT, CDR2 YNNKEL (reference sequence). Unmatched junction bases numbered 12, after V lost 3 bases and J lost 10 bases. CDR3 nucleotides: TGTGCCAGCAGCCAGAGTAGGTTAAGGACAGGGTCGCAGTATTTT. This encodes CASSQSRLRTGSQYF.

Note on this clonotype: It may be a read error: a sequence one base away is much more abundant. The V call is TRBV6-5, the J call TRBJ2-7; no reliable D call. Germline lookup yields CDR1 MNHEY and CDR2 SVGAGI. The germline V and J ends were trimmed by 11 bases and 0 bases, with 17 bases remaining between them. CDR3 length: 14 residues. The CDR3 sequence: CAGRMRRNSYEQYF. CDR3 nucleotides: TGTGCCGGCCGAATGCGACGGAACTCCTACGAGCAGTACTTC.

A few counts support this clonotype. A much larger clonotype is one base distant, so this may be a read error. The V gene is TRBV28, the J gene TRBJ2-1; possible D gene TRBD1, 6 bases. The last part of the DNA fits TRBJ2-7 better; the J call may be wrong. Germline CDR1 and CDR2: MDHEN and SYDVKM. The CDR3 consists of 16 residues. The CDR3 nucleotides are TGTGCCAGCAGTGACCGAGGACAGCGGACCTACAATGAGCAGTACTTC. It translates to CASSDRGQRTYNEQYF.

The gene calls are TRBV12-3 or TRBV12-4 and TRBJ2-1; 11 bases match TRBD2. CDR3 length: 15 residues. The junction had 3 bases not matched to a gene; V was cut back by 4 bases and J by 4 bases. CDR3: CASSSRLAGYNEQFF. The CDR3 DNA sequence: TGTGCCAGCAGTTCTAGACTAGCGGGGTACAATGAGCAGTTCTTC.

The J gene is TRBJ1-2, the V gene TRBV30, with D hard to call. CDR3 length equals 13 residues. From germline, CDR1 is GTSNPN and CDR2 SVGIG (reference sequence). The V gene lost 3 bases and the J gene lost 0 bases, with 8 bases spanning the gap. The CDR3 DNA reads as TGTGCCTGGAGGTTAGAAGCTAACTATGGCTACACCTTC. It translates to CAWRLEANYGYTF. Together with reference TRBV30 and TRBJ1-2, the CDR3 gives the full variable domain: SQTIHQWPATLVQPVGSPLSLECTVEGTSNPNLYWYRQAAGRGLQLLFYSVGIGQISSEVPQNLSASRPQDRQFILSSKKLLLSDSGFYLCAWRLEANYGYTFGSGTRLTVV.

V gene TRBV7-2 combines with J gene TRBJ1-1, with D possibly TRBD1 on 5 matching bases. The germline gives CDR1 SGHTA, CDR2 FQGNSA. The CDR3 runs 15 residues. V shed 1 base and J shed 1 base, with 10 bases lying between them. The CDR3 DNA reads TGTGCCAGCAGCTTAGAGCAGGGACGGAACACTGAAGCTTTCTTT. Translated, it gives CASSLEQGRNTEAFF.

The chain uses TRBV7-6 and TRBJ2-7; D is possibly TRBD1 or TRBD2 (5 bases each). The J call could be wrong; TRBJ2-5 is a better fit for the DNA end. Germline V gene lookup returns CDR1 SGHVS and CDR2 FNYEAQ. The CDR3 contains 14 residues. The CDR3, as DNA: TGTGCCAGCCAGAGGGGAGACAAGAGAGAGACCCAGTACTTC. Residues: CASQRGDKRETQYF.

V and J are TRBV27 and TRBJ2-3; 9 bases line up with TRBD2. V lost 3 bases, J lost 1 base, and 2 bases stayed unmatched. CDR1 is MNHEY and CDR2 is SMNVEV in the germline V gene (reference sequence). The CDR3 length is 15 residues. Here the CDR3 reads CASSFQRGGTDTQYF. DNA for the CDR3: TGTGCCAGCAGTTTCCAGCGGGGGGGCACAGATACGCAGTATTTT.

Here the CDR3 DNA reads TGTGCCAGCAGCAAAGGACAGTCCTTCTGGGAGGCCCAGTACTTC. The encoded protein is CASSKGQSFWEAQYF. The chain couples TRBV21-1 to TRBJ2-7; TRBD2 is the table's D call and was not checked against the DNA. TRBV21-1 constitutes a pseudogene. The length of the CDR3 is 15 residues.

The chain joins TRBV20-1 to TRBJ2-5; TRBD1 might be the D (6 bases). Trimming removed 4 bases from V and 4 bases from J, with 19 bases in between. CDR1 and CDR2 (germline): DFQATT, SNEGSKA (reference sequence). The CDR3 extends over 15 amino acids. CDR3 DNA: TGCAGTGCTACCGGACAGAGGGAGCGTCGAGAGACCCAGTACTTC. The encoded protein is CSATGQRERRETQYF.

The chain carries TRBV7-2 and TRBJ1-1; a possible D gene is TRBD1 (6 bases). This CDR3 is built from 16 residues. CDR1 SGHTA and CDR2 FQGNSA come from the germline V gene. The V and J ends lost 2 bases and 4 bases respectively, with 17 bases between them. CDR3 region: CASSLRAGRGGTEAFF. The CDR3 DNA reads TGTGCCAGCAGCTTACGGGCCGGCAGGGGTGGCACTGAAGCTTTCTTT.

This clonotype has a handful of counts. The chain carries TRBV7-9 and TRBJ1-6; D call uncertain. V was trimmed by 3 bases and J by 10 bases, leaving 16 bases between them. This CDR3 spans 15 amino acids. The germline V gene has CDR1 SEHNR and CDR2 FQNEAQ (reference sequence). The CDR3 DNA reads as TGTGCCAGCAGCTTGTCTGAGGGAAGTTGGTCACCCCTCCACTTT. Its translation: CASSLSEGSWSPLHF.